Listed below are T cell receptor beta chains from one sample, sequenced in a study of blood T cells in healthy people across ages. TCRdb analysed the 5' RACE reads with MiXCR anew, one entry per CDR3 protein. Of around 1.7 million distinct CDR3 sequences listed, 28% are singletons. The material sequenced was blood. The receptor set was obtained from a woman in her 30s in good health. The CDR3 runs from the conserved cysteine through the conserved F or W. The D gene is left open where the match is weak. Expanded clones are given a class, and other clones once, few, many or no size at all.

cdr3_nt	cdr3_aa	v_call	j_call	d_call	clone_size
TGTGCCAGCAGTTTAGAAGCTAGTGGGCTGGGGACCCAGTACTTC	CASSLEASGLGTQYF	TRBV12-3/TRBV12-4	TRBJ2-5	.	.
TGTGCCAGCAGCGCCCAGTCGGGTGAGCAGTTCTTC	CASSAQSGEQFF	TRBV7-9	TRBJ2-1	.	many
TGTGCCAGCAGTTTCAATGAGGGCCAGGTCGGAAATCAGCCCCAGCATTTT	CASSFNEGQVGNQPQHF	TRBV12-3/TRBV12-4	TRBJ1-5	.	.
TGTGCCAGCAGCGTAGGCCTAGCGACTACAGATACGCAGTATTTT	CASSVGLATTDTQYF	TRBV9	TRBJ2-3	.	few
TGTGCCAGTTCCGCGATCGGAGGCGAAGTAGAAAAACTGTTTTTT	CASSAIGGEVEKLFF	TRBV12-3/TRBV12-4	TRBJ1-4	.	many
TGTGCCAGCAGCTTATCGGAGGGCTACACCTTC	CASSLSEGYTF	TRBV7-2	TRBJ1-2	.	.
TGTGCCACCGGGGACAATTCCTACGAGCAGTACTTC	CATGDNSYEQYF	TRBV10-3	TRBJ2-7	.	many
TGTGCCAGCAGCCGTTTAGATCCGGGAGGCGGAGATACGCAGTATTTT	CASSRLDPGGGDTQYF	TRBV7-2	TRBJ2-3	TRBD2	few
TGTGCTAGTGGCTCCGGGGGGGCGGGGGAGACCCAGTACTTC	CASGSGGAGETQYF	TRBV12-5	TRBJ2-5	TRBD2	few
TGTGCCATCAGTGGAAGCACAGATACGCAGTATTTT	CAISGSTDTQYF	TRBV10-3	TRBJ2-3	.	.
TGTGCCAGCAGTGATCAACAGAACTATGGCTACACCTTC	CASSDQQNYGYTF	TRBV2	TRBJ1-2	.	few
TGCGCCAGCAGCTTGCCTAGCGGGATAAGCGAAGAGACCCAGTACTTC	CASSLPSGISEETQYF	TRBV5-1	TRBJ2-5	TRBD2	many
TGCGCCAGCAGCCAGGCTGTCGCTGGAAACACCATATATTTT	CASSQAVAGNTIYF	TRBV4-1	TRBJ1-3	.	.
TGTGCCATCGGTTCCGGACAGGGAGGCAATGGCTACACCTTC	CAIGSGQGGNGYTF	TRBV10-3	TRBJ1-2	TRBD1	many
TGCGCCAGCAGCCAAGACCCGGCTAGCGGGAGGGCCAATGAGCAGTTCTTC	CASSQDPASGRANEQFF	TRBV4-1	TRBJ2-1	TRBD2	.
TGTGCCAGCAGCTTAGCTCAAATCCGGGACAGGGAGACAGATACGCAGTATTTT	CASSLAQIRDRETDTQYF	TRBV7-9	TRBJ2-3	TRBD1	few
TGTGCCAGCAGCCCACAGGGCGACAAAAACATTCAGTACTTC	CASSPQGDKNIQYF	TRBV7-3	TRBJ2-4	.	.
TGCGCCAGCAGCCAAGGGACAGGGTTGAACAATCAGCCCCAGCATTTT	CASSQGTGLNNQPQHF	TRBV5-1	TRBJ1-5	TRBD1	.
TGTGCCATCACTGGGACGGAGAGCACAGATACGCAGTATTTT	CAITGTESTDTQYF	TRBV12-3/TRBV12-4	TRBJ2-3	.	few
TGCAGCGTTGTGGGGGCGGGTACGCAGTATTTT	CSVVGAGTQYF	TRBV29-1	TRBJ2-3	.	few
TGTGCCTGGAGTGTGGGTAGCGGGAACGAGCAGTACTTC	CAWSVGSGNEQYF	TRBV30	TRBJ2-7	TRBD2	.
TGTGCCAGCAGCGTAGATCCCGGAACAAATACGCAGTATTTT	CASSVDPGTNTQYF	TRBV9	TRBJ2-3	.	.
TGTGCCAGCAGTTTTGGGACTAGAAACACCGGGGAGCTGTTTTTT	CASSFGTRNTGELFF	TRBV12-3/TRBV12-4	TRBJ2-2	TRBD2	few
TGTGCCAGCAGCTTGACTAGCGGGGGGGCCGTAGATACGCAGTATTTT	CASSLTSGGAVDTQYF	TRBV7-2	TRBJ2-3	TRBD2	.
TGCGCCAGCAGTGAGTCAAGGCCGGGAGCGTCTGATACGCAGTATTTT	CASSESRPGASDTQYF	TRBV10-1	TRBJ2-3	.	.
TGTGCCAGCAGTTCCGGGCCCAGATCGAATACGCAGTATTTT	CASSSGPRSNTQYF	TRBV12-3/TRBV12-4	TRBJ2-3	.	.
TGTGCCAGCAGTCTACAAGGACGCTCTGGAAACACCATATATTTT	CASSLQGRSGNTIYF	TRBV6-6	TRBJ1-3	.	.
TGTGCCAGCTCACCCGACATGGCGGGAACCTACAATGAGCAGTTCTTC	CASSPDMAGTYNEQFF	TRBV18	TRBJ2-1	.	.
TGTGCCGTCAGTGACTCTGGGGCCAACGTCCTGACTTTC	CAVSDSGANVLTF	TRBV6-5	TRBJ2-6	.	.
TGTGCCAGCAGCGTAGCACCCTACGAGGTCGAGGCTTTCTTT	CASSVAPYEVEAFF	TRBV9	TRBJ1-1	.	.
TGCAGTGCCGGAATTCAAGAGACCCAGTACTTC	CSAGIQETQYF	TRBV20-1	TRBJ2-5	.	.